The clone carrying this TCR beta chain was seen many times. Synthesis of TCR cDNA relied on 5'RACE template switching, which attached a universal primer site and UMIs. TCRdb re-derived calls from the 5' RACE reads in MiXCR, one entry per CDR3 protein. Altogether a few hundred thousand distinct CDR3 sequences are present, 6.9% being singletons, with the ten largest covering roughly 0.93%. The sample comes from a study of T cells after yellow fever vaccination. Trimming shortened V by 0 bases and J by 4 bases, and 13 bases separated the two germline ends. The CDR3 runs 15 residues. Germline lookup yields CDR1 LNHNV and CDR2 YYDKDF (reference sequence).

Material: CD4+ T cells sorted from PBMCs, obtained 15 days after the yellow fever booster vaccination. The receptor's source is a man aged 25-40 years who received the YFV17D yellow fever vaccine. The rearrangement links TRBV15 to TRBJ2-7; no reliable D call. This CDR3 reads CATSRDPRGKYEQYF. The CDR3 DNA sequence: TGTGCCACCAGCAGAGATCCCCGCGGTAAATACGAGCAGTACTTC.